The next 30 T cell receptor beta chains were all read from a single sample in a study of shared clonotypes between healthy human individuals. The protocol was immunoSEQ multiplex PCR, while the TCRdb copy is restricted to in-frame clones and leaves out a portion. This table holds more than 1.2 million clones, 97% to 99% found once. Sequencing used naive CD4+ T cells sorted from blood. Subset defined: CD45RA+ positively selected. The origin of the receptors is a man aged 30 to 45 in good health.

DNA for the CDR3: TGTGCCCGCGGGCCAGCGGGGATCCCCTACGAGCAGTACTTC. It yields the protein CARGPAGIPYEQYF. The V call is TRBV30, the J call TRBJ2-7; 7 nucleotides align to TRBD2. The CDR3 is made up of 14 amino acids. V shed 8 bases and J 2 bases; nucleotides not matched to a gene: 12. The germline gives CDR1 GTSNPN, CDR2 SVGIG (reference sequence).

The V call is TRBV7-2, the J call TRBJ2-7, with 8 bases matching TRBD1. V shed 5 bases and J 4 bases; nucleotides not matched to a gene: 10. Germline CDR1 and CDR2: SGHTA and FQGNSA. The CDR3 has 15 amino acids. The CDR3 region is CASSTRQGMGYEQYF. The CDR3 DNA reads TGTGCCAGCAGCACACGACAGGGGATGGGGTACGAGCAGTACTTC.

The rearrangement joins TRBV6-1 to TRBJ1-4; D is unclear. This CDR3 has 13 residues. Per germline, CDR1 MNHNS and CDR2 SASEGT. Trimming took 6 bases from V and 8 from J, leaving 13 bases between them. CDR3: CASRFGFDEKLFF. The CDR3 coding sequence is TGTGCCAGCAGGTTTGGGTTCGACGAAAAACTGTTTTTT.

As regards this clone: Other DNA sequences in this sample translate to the same CDR3. This rearrangement joins TRBV5-1 to TRBJ2-3; 9 bases line up with TRBD2. CDR1 is SGHRS and CDR2 is YFSETQ in the germline V gene. V gave up 2 bases and J gave up 0 bases; unmatched junction bases: 4. The CDR3 is made up of 16 amino acids. CDR3: CASSFLAGTSTDTQYF. Here the CDR3 DNA reads TGCGCCAGCAGCTTCCTAGCGGGAACGAGCACAGATACGCAGTATTTT.

The DNA for the CDR3 is TGTGCCAGCAGCTCCAGGATAAAACCCTACTCTGGGGCCAACGTCCTGACTTTC. Residues: CASSSRIKPYSGANVLTF. This chain uses TRBV11-2 with TRBJ2-6; D remains unclear. Germline CDR1 and CDR2: SGHAT and FQNNGV. This CDR3 has 18 amino acids. Trimming removed 4 bases at V and 0 bases at J, with 16 bases between. Together with reference TRBV11-2 and TRBJ2-6, the CDR3 gives the full variable domain: EAGVAQSPRYKIIEKRQSVAFWCNPISGHATLYWYQQILGQGPKLLIQFQNNGVVDDSQLPKDRFSAERLKGVDSTLKIQPAKLEDSAVYLCASSSRIKPYSGANVLTFGAGSRLTVL.

V and J are TRBV7-9 and TRBJ1-4, with 8 bases that match TRBD1. The J segment lost 7 bases and the V segment lost 5 bases, leaving 15 bases of the junction unmatched. The CDR3 totals 17 residues. Germline loops: CDR1 SEHNR, CDR2 FQNEAQ (reference sequence). DNA for the CDR3: TGTGCCAGCAGCCCGTTGGCCTCCGGGACAGGTGGTGAAAAACTGTTTTTT. Its translation: CASSPLASGTGGEKLFF.

The chain couples TRBV14 to TRBJ2-1, with TRBD2 matching over 11 bases. The junction had 8 bases not matched to a gene; V was cut back by 1 base and J by 3 bases. Per the germline V gene, CDR1 is SGHDN and CDR2 is FVKESK. This CDR3 has 18 residues. CDR3 coding DNA: TGTGCCAGCAGCCAAGTAGCGGGAGGGCCTCGGTTCTACAATGAGCAGTTCTTC. Protein: CASSQVAGGPRFYNEQFF.

In DNA, the CDR3 is TGCAGCGCTAATATTTATGAAAGGGGCGAAGCTTTCTTT. Translating gives CSANIYERGEAFF. The rearrangement joins TRBV29-1 to TRBJ1-1, with D possibly TRBD1 on 5 matching bases. Germline CDR1 and CDR2: SQVTM and ANQGSEA. This CDR3 is built from 13 residues. The V end was cut by 7 bases, the J end by 8 bases, with 20 bases between.

The chain employs TRBV14 and TRBJ1-3; 7 nucleotides align to TRBD1. CDR1 is SGHDN and CDR2 is FVKESK in the germline V gene. Trimming cost V 3 bases and J 0 bases; bases outside gene matches: 8. This CDR3 has 17 amino acids. The CDR3 spells CASSQQRQGNSGNTIYF. The CDR3 DNA follows: TGTGCCAGCAGCCAGCAAAGACAGGGAAACTCTGGAAACACCATATATTTT.

The chain recombines TRBV7-9 with TRBJ2-1; TRBD2 agrees at 9 bases. Losses at the gene ends were 2 bases for V and 8 bases for J; bases not matched to a gene: 10. Germline CDR1 SEHNR, CDR2 FQNEAQ (reference sequence). This CDR3 is 16 amino acids long. The CDR3 sequence is CASSLLGTSFTHEQFF. The CDR3 DNA is TGTGCCAGCAGCTTACTCGGGACTAGCTTTACCCATGAGCAGTTCTTC.

This chain connects TRBV2 to TRBJ1-5; 7 bases line up with TRBD1. Germline CDR1 SNHLY, CDR2 FYNNEI. The V gene end was trimmed by 6 bases and the J gene end by 9 bases; junction bases not matched to a gene: 11. CDR3 length: 14 amino acids. CDR3 region: CASSATTGDGPQHF. CDR3 nucleotide sequence: TGTGCCAGCAGCGCCACCACAGGGGACGGGCCCCAGCATTTT.

This chain connects TRBV6-6 to TRBJ1-4, with D maybe TRBD1 (5 bases). The CDR3 runs to 12 residues. CDR1 and CDR2 from the germline V gene are MNHNY and SVGAGI (reference sequence). Trimming stripped 4 bases from V and 10 bases from J, with 10 bases between. CDR3 sequence (DNA): TGTGCCAGCAGTTCAGGGACGGGAAAACTGTTTTTT. Its protein product is CASSSGTGKLFF.

V gene TRBV30 combines with J gene TRBJ1-2; TRBD1 aligns across 10 bases. CDR1 GTSNPN and CDR2 SVGIG come from the germline V gene (reference sequence). V trimming: 0 bases; J trimming: 4 bases; junction bases outside the gene matches: 8. The CDR3 spans 16 residues. The CDR3 spells CAWSVLRGQGTYGYTF. CDR3 bases: TGTGCCTGGAGTGTACTAAGGGGACAGGGGACCTATGGCTACACCTTC.

The chain has TRBV5-1 and TRBJ2-1; TRBD1 might be the D (6 bases). Trimming took off 5 bases at V and 1 base at J, with 13 bases between the two ends. The CDR3 consists of 15 residues. Germline V gene lookup returns CDR1 SGHRS and CDR2 YFSETQ. CDR3: CASSSTGLSYNEQFF. In DNA, the CDR3 is TGCGCCAGCAGTAGCACAGGGTTATCCTACAATGAGCAGTTCTTC.

This clone was seen once. The V and J genes are TRBV7-9 and TRBJ2-7, with 10 bases identical to TRBD1. This CDR3 is built from 17 residues. Germline V CDR1 and CDR2: SEHNR, FQNEAQ (reference sequence). J gave up 4 bases and V 5 bases, and 14 bases lay outside the gene matches. The CDR3 is CASSRSVSDRGFYEQYF. CDR3 DNA: TGTGCCAGCAGCCGGTCCGTCTCGGACAGGGGGTTTTACGAGCAGTACTTC.

The V and J genes are TRBV28 and TRBJ2-3; D ambiguous. V gave up 3 bases and J gave up 2 bases, with 15 bases separating them. The CDR3 covers 16 residues. Per the germline V gene, CDR1 is MDHEN and CDR2 is SYDVKM. CDR3 nucleotide sequence: TGTGCCAGCAGTTTCGCGAAAGGTACAGTCACAGATACGCAGTATTTT. Translation: CASSFAKGTVTDTQYF. The full variable domain, with the rest looked up from reference TRBV28 and TRBJ2-3, is DVKVTQSSRYLVKRTGEKVFLECVQDMDHENMFWYRQDPGLGLRLIYFSYDVKMKEKGDIPEGYSVSREKKERFSLILESASTNQTSMYLCASSFAKGTVTDTQYFGPGTRLTVL.

This chain joins TRBV2 and TRBJ1-2; D not certain. This CDR3 spans 13 amino acids. Trimming removed 5 bases from V and 2 bases from J, with 9 bases in between. Per the germline V gene, CDR1 is SNHLY and CDR2 is FYNNEI. CDR3 residues: CASSSDINYGYTF. The DNA for the CDR3 is TGTGCCAGCAGTTCCGACATAAACTATGGCTACACCTTC. The full variable domain, completed using reference TRBV2 and TRBJ1-2, is EPEVTQTPSHQVTQMGQEVILRCVPISNHLYFYWYRQILGQKVEFLVSFYNNEISEKSEIFDDQFSVERPDGSNFTLKIRSTKLEDSAMYFCASSSDINYGYTFGSGTRLTVV.

The genes are TRBV7-2 and TRBJ2-5, with D possibly being TRBD2 (6 bases). The CDR3 contains 16 residues. Germline CDR1 is SGHTA and CDR2 is FQGNSA. Trimming left V 5 bases short and J 1 base short, with 17 bases between. The chain's CDR3 is CASSPGWGEAQETQYF. CDR3 bases: TGTGCCAGCAGCCCGGGCTGGGGGGAAGCCCAAGAGACCCAGTACTTC.

This chain connects TRBV9 to TRBJ1-2; D unresolved. Trimming removed 0 bases at V and 0 bases at J, with 9 bases between. Germline loops: CDR1 SGDLS, CDR2 YYNGEE. The CDR3 consists of 15 residues. The CDR3 bases are TGTGCCAGCAGCGTAGGGGCACCAGCTAACTATGGCTACACCTTC. Its translation: CASSVGAPANYGYTF.

The chain employs TRBV5-5 and TRBJ2-7, with 9 bases identical to TRBD2. This CDR3 is 15 amino acids long. J gave up 4 bases and V 5 bases, and 10 bases lay outside the gene matches. The V gene's germline CDR1 is SGHKS and CDR2 YYEKEE (reference sequence). The CDR3 region has the DNA TGTGCCAGCAGACCCGCCGGGACTAGCTTGTACGAGCAGTACTTC. This encodes CASRPAGTSLYEQYF.

The chain has TRBV4-1 and TRBJ2-7; D is possibly TRBD1 (6 bases). CDR1 is MGHRA and CDR2 is YSYEKL in the germline V gene. V lost 4 bases and J 1 base, leaving 17 bases between the germline ends. CDR3 length: 16 amino acids. CDR3 loop: CASSRNPSQGSYEQYF. DNA for the CDR3: TGCGCCAGCAGCCGGAACCCGAGTCAGGGGTCCTACGAGCAGTACTTC.

This clone has just one count. The V call is TRBV2, the J call TRBJ2-7; the D gene is possibly TRBD2 (5 bases). This CDR3 comprises 17 residues. Trimming removed 0 bases at V and 0 bases at J, with 15 bases between. Germline loops: CDR1 SNHLY, CDR2 FYNNEI. CDR3 nucleotide sequence: TGTGCCAGCAGTGAAGCTTTCCTTACGGGGAGCTCCTACGAGCAGTACTTC. Translating gives CASSEAFLTGSSYEQYF.

Notes on this clone: An end of the junction differs from the germline gene, which may be a read error. The rearrangement uses TRBV6-1 and TRBJ2-1; 8 bases map to TRBD2. This CDR3 has 15 amino acids. The V gene's germline CDR1 is MNHNS and CDR2 SASEGT. For the CDR3, the DNA is TGTGCCAGCAGTAAAGCGGGAGTATCCTACAATGAGCAGTTCTTC. It yields the protein CASSKAGVSYNEQFF.

This CDR3 is CASSPLPQPQHF. CDR3 coding DNA: TGTGCCAGCAGCCCCCTCCCCCAGCCCCAGCATTTT. This rearrangement joins TRBV28 to TRBJ1-5; D not resolved. The germline V gene has CDR1 MDHEN and CDR2 SYDVKM. CDR3 size: 12 residues. V was cut by 6 bases and J by 7 bases, with 10 bases left in between.

This chain uses TRBV5-1 with TRBJ1-4, with TRBD1 as a possible D gene (5 bases). The CDR3 spans 15 residues. V shed 4 bases and J shed 2 bases, with 12 bases lying between them. CDR1 and CDR2 from the germline V gene are SGHRS and YFSETQ. This chain's CDR3 is CASSPSGGTNEKLFF. The CDR3 bases are TGCGCCAGCAGCCCGTCTGGGGGTACTAATGAAAAACTGTTTTTT. Based on the CDR3 plus reference TRBV5-1 and TRBJ1-4, the full variable domain is KAGVTQTPRYLIKTRGQQVTLSCSPISGHRSVSWYQQTPGQGLQFLFEYFSETQRNKGNFPGRFSGRQFSNSRSEMNVSTLELGDSALYLCASSPSGGTNEKLFFGSGTQLSVL.

The chain carries TRBV11-2 and TRBJ2-1; 10 nucleotides align to TRBD2. V lost 5 bases and J lost 3; bases outside the gene matches: 10. Per germline, CDR1 SGHAT and CDR2 FQNNGV. The CDR3 totals 17 residues. The DNA for the CDR3 is TGTGCCAGCAGCCCGCCGTCTAGCGGGAGATTCTACAATGAGCAGTTCTTC. This gives the protein CASSPPSSGRFYNEQFF. Drawing the rest from reference TRBV11-2 and TRBJ2-1, the complete variable domain is EAGVAQSPRYKIIEKRQSVAFWCNPISGHATLYWYQQILGQGPKLLIQFQNNGVVDDSQLPKDRFSAERLKGVDSTLKIQPAKLEDSAVYLCASSPPSSGRFYNEQFFGPGTRLTVL.

Notes on this clone: Distinct nucleotide sequences in the sample also encode this CDR3. The rearrangement links TRBV19 to TRBJ2-7; D is uncertain. CDR3 length: 13 residues. Deletions cut 1 base from V and 2 bases from J, with 6 bases between. Germline V gives CDR1 LNHDA, CDR2 SQIVND (reference sequence). Here the CDR3 reads CASSIAPTYEQYF. CDR3 coding DNA: TGTGCCAGTAGTATAGCCCCCACCTACGAGCAGTACTTC.

The chain recombines TRBV14 with TRBJ1-3, with a weak D call TRBD1 (6 bases). The V gene's germline CDR1 is SGHDN and CDR2 FVKESK. Trimming removed 3 bases at V and 4 bases at J, with 13 bases between. The CDR3 runs 15 residues. The CDR3 spells CASSQPHREGNTIYF. Written as DNA, the CDR3 is TGTGCCAGCAGCCAGCCCCACAGGGAAGGAAACACCATATATTTT.

The CDR3 DNA sequence: TGCGCCAGCAGCACCCGAACCGGGATTAACACCGGGGAGCTGTTTTTT. Protein product: CASSTRTGINTGELFF. The gene calls are TRBV5-1 and TRBJ2-2; possibly TRBD2 for D (5 bases). The CDR3 is made up of 16 amino acids. Trimming removed 4 bases from V and 2 bases from J, with 15 bases in between. Germline CDR1 is SGHRS and CDR2 is YFSETQ.

The gene calls are TRBV6-1 and TRBJ2-7, with D possibly TRBD1 on 5 matching bases. The CDR3 is 15 residues long. The V end was cut by 4 bases, the J end by 6 bases, with 19 bases between. Germline V gene lookup returns CDR1 MNHNS and CDR2 SASEGT. The CDR3, as DNA: TGTGCCAGCAGTGCCTTCCGCCAGGGTCTAGGCGAGCAGTACTTC. Translating gives CASSAFRQGLGEQYF.